The source of this TCR beta chain is a study of response to subunit inactivated influenza vaccine (dated by TCRdb to between 2018 and 2020). Regarding the complete study: Deep quantitative profiling of the T cell receptor repertoire was used in the study to follow responses to a trivalent subunit inactivated influenza vaccine.

The paper's findings and limits, for the study overall: The authors suggested that each seasonal influenza vaccination may recruit only a limited number of new T cells.

This clonotype was seen many times. Its cognate antigen has yet to be identified. Per-nucleotide qualities are absent, and no much larger clonotype sits a single base away. Sequences MDHEN (CDR1) and SYDVKM (CDR2) are obtained from the germline V gene. Here V drops 8 bases and J drops 0 bases, and the junction holds 5 bases not matched to any gene. Including cysteine and phenylalanine, the CDR3 has 15 amino acids. Only CDR3 DNA is held: 45 bases, read in frame from base 1. Library creation used RT-PCR. TCRdb records Illumina HiSeq 2500 as the sequencer. The public reads were reanalyzed by TCRdb: fastp trimming at Q25, MiXCR alignment, in-frame beta chains only. Entries are consolidated by CDR3 protein sequence, retaining the most common genes and DNA. The sample has about 570,000 distinct CDR3 sequences on record, over 9% of them singletons. Approximately 11% of the sample goes to the ten largest clones.

This sample was shared with a second study, whose subject was T cells expressing NK-cell markers. That second report states: TCR beta cDNA libraries were prepared using 5'RACE template switching, which introduced a universal primer site and unique molecular identifiers. TCR beta-chain repertoires were profiled in sorted CD3+CD56+NKG2C+, CD3+CD56+NKG2C- and CD3+CD56-NKG2C+ T-cell subsets from several donors. Of the eight sequenced donors, seven were found to be HCMV-seropositive and one was found to be HCMV-seronegative. To restrict sorting to alphabetaTCR-expressing T cells, an anti-gammadeltaTCR antibody was added in several experiments. In roughly six donors, the dominant CD3+CD56+NKG2C+ clonotypes ranked among the top 10 CD8+ clonotypes, making up roughly 1.0-7.0% of CD8+ T cells. Those dominant clonotypes were again the most abundant among CD3+CD56-NKG2C+ cells in four donors, at roughly 25-65%. Whether the expanded NKG2C-expressing T cell clones were specific for HCMV antigens was left unclear. Randomly selected healthy volunteers, three men and five women, were used as the eight sequenced donors. HCMV serostatus was determined by detecting HCMV-specific IgG in serum with a commercial ELISA kit. Peripheral blood mononuclear cells were isolated from blood by Ficoll density gradient centrifugation. For about 6 donors, unsorted PBMC were also used to sequence bulk peripheral blood T-cell repertoires. Priming for cDNA synthesis came from the TCR beta constant segment, and two successive PCR amplification steps followed. Illumina HiSeq 2000/2500, MiSeq or NextSeq was used to sequence libraries as 2 x 150 bp reads. MIGEC was used to demultiplex reads and group the reads by UMI, and MiTCR was used to assemble and quantify clonotypes. To remove erroneous sequences, TCR cDNA sequences were retained only when supported by two or more reads. The tcR package was used for downstream repertoire analysis, and clonotypes were matched between fractions using CDR3 nucleotide sequence together with V segment. Antigen specificity was annotated against VDJdb with VDJmatch, allowing one amino acid substitution in CDR3.

The TCR was taken from a middle-aged man who received an inactivated influenza vaccine. Donor details come from another sample of the same person, matched by shared clones. This receptor chain uses TRBV28 and TRBJ2-2, with 8 central nucleotides matching TRBD2. Sample: PBMCs from blood, taken on the day of vaccination. For the CDR3, the sequence is CASEGTRANTGELFF. The DNA reads TGTGCCAGCGAGGGGACTAGAGCGAACACCGGGGAGCTGTTTTTT.